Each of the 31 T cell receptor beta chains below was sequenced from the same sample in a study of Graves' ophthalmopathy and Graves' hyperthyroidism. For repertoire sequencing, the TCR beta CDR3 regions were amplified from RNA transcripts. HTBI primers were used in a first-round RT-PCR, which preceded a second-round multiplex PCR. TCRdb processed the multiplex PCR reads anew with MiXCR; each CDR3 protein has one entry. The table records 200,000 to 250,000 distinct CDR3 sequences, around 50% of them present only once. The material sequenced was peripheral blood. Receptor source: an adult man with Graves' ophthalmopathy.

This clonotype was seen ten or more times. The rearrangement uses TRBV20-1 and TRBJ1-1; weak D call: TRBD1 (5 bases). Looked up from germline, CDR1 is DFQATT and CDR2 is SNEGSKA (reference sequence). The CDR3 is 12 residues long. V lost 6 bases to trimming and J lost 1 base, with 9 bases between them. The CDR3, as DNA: TGCAGTGCAGTCGGGGGGAACACTGAAGCTTTCTTT. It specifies CSAVGGNTEAFF.

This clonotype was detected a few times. As DNA, the CDR3 is TGCGCCAGTAGACCGACCACAGGGGACGAGCAGTACTTC. Translated: CASRPTTGDEQYF. The rearrangement joins TRBV5-1 to TRBJ2-7, with TRBD1 matching 7 bases. Trimming cost V 8 bases and J 5 bases; bases outside gene matches: 10. Germline V lookup: CDR1 SGHRS, CDR2 YFSETQ. CDR3 length: 13 residues.

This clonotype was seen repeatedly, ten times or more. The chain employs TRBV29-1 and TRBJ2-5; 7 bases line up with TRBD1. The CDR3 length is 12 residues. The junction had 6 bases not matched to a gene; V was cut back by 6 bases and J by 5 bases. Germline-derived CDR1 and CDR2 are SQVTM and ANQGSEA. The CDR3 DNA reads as TGCAGCGTACGACAGGGTACGGAGACCCAGTACTTC. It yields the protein CSVRQGTETQYF. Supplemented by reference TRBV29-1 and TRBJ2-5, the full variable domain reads SAVISQKPSRDICQRGTSLTIQCQVDSQVTMMFWYRQQPGQSLTLIATANQGSEATYESGFVIDKFPISRPNLTFSTLTVSNMSPEDSSIYLCSVRQGTETQYFGPGTRLLVL.

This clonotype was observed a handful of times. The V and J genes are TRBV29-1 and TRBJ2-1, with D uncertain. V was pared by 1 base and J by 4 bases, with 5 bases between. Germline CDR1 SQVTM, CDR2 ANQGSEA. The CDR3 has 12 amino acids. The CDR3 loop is CSVEGRYNEQFF. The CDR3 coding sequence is TGCAGCGTTGAAGGTAGATACAATGAGCAGTTCTTC.

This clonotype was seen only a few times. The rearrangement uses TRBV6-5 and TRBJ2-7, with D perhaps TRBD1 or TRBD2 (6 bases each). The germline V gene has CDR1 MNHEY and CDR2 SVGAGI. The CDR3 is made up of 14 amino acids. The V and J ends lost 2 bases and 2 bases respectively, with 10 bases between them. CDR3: CASSYRGAPYEQYF. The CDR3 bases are TGTGCCAGCAGTTACAGGGGGGCACCCTACGAGCAGTACTTC.

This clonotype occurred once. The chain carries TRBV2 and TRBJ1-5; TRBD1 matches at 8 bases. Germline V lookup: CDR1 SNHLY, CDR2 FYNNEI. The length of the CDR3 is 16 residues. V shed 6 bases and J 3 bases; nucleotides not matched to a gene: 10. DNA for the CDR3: TGTGCCAGCAGCCATGACAGGGGCGATCACAATCAGCCCCAGCATTTT. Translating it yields CASSHDRGDHNQPQHF.

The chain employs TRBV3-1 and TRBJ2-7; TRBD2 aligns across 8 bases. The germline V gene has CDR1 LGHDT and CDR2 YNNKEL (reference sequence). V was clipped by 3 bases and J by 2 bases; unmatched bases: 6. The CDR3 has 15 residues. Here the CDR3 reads CASSQSSGRAYEQYF. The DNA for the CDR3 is TGTGCCAGCAGCCAGTCTAGCGGGCGGGCCTACGAGCAGTACTTC.

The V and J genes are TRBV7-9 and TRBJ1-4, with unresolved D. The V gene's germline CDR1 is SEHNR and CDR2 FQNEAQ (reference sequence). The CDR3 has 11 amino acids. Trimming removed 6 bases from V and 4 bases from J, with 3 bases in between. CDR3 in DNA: TGTGCCAGCAGGGATAATGAAAAACTGTTTTTT. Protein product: CASRDNEKLFF.

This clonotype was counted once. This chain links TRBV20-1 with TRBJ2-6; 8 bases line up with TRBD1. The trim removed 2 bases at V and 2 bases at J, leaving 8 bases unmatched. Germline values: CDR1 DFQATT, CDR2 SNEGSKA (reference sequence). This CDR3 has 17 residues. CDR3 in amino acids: CSARRGQGAPGANVLTF. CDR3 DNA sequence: TGCAGTGCTAGAAGAGGTCAGGGGGCGCCTGGGGCCAACGTCCTGACTTTC.

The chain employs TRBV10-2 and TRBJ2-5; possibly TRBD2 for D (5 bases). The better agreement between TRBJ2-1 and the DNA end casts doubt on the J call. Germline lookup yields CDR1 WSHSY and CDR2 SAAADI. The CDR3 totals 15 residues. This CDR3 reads CASSELGGSYNEQFF. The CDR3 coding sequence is TGCGCCAGCAGTGAGCTAGGCGGGTCATACAATGAGCAGTTCTTC.

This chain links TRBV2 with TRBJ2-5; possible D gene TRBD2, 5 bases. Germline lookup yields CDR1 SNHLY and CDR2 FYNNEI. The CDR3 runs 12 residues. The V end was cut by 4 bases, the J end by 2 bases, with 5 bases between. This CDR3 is CASSGGQETQYF. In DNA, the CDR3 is TGTGCCAGCAGTGGCGGGCAAGAGACCCAGTACTTC.

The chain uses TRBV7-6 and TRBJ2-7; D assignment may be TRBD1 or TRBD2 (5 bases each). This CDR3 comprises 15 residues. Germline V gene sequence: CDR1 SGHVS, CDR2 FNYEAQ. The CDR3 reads CDPPLDKEVSYEQYF. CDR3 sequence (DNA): TGTGACCCACCCCTGGACAAGGAGGTATCCTACGAGCAGTACTTC.

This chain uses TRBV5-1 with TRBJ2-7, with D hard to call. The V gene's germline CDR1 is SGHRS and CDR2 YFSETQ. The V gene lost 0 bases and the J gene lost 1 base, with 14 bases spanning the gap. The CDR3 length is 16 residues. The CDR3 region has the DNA TGCGCCAGCAGCTTGGCCCGAGACGGCGCTTCCTACGAGCAGTACTTC. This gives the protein CASSLARDGASYEQYF.

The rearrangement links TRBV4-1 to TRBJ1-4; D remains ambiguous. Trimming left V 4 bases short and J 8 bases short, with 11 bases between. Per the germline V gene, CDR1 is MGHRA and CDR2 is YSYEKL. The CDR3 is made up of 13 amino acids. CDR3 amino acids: CASSPLGWEKLFF. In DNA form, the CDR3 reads TGCGCCAGCAGCCCCCTTGGGTGGGAAAAACTGTTTTTT.

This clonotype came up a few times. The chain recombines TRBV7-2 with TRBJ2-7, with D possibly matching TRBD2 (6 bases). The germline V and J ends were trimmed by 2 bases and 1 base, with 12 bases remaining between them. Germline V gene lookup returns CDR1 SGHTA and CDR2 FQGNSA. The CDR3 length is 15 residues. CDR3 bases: TGTGCCAGCAGCTTATTCGCGGGGCGTTCCTACGAGCAGTACTTC. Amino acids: CASSLFAGRSYEQYF.

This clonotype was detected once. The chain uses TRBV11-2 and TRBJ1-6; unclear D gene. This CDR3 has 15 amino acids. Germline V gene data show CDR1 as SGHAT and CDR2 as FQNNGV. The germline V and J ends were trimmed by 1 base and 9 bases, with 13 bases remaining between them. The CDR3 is CASSLVVTWGSPLHF. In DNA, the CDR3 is TGTGCCAGCAGCTTAGTGGTCACTTGGGGTTCACCCCTCCACTTT.

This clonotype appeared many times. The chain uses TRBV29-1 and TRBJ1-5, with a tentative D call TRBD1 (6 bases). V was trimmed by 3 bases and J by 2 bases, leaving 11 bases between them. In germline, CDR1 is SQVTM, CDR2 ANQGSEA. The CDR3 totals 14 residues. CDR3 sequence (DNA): TGCAGCGTTGAGGGCAGGGGTCGCAATCAGCCCCAGCATTTT. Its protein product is CSVEGRGRNQPQHF.

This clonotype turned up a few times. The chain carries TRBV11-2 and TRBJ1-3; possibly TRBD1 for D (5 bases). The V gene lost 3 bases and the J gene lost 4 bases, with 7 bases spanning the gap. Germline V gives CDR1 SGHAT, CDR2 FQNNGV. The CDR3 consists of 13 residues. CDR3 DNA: TGTGCCAGCAGCTTGGACATAGGAAACACCATATATTTT. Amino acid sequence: CASSLDIGNTIYF.

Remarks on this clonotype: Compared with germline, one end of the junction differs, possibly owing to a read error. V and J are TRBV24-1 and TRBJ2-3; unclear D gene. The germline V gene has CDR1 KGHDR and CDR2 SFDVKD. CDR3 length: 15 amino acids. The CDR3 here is CATSDPAVSTYTQYF. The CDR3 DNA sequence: TGTGCCACCAGTGATCCGGCAGTTAGCACATATACGCAGTATTTT.

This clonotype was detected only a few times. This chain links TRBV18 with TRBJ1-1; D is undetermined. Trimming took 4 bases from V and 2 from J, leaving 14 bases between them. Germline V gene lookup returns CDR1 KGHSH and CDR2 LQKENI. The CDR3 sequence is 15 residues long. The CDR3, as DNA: TGTGCCAGCTCACGGGATGACGGAGCCAACACTGAAGCTTTCTTT. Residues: CASSRDDGANTEAFF.

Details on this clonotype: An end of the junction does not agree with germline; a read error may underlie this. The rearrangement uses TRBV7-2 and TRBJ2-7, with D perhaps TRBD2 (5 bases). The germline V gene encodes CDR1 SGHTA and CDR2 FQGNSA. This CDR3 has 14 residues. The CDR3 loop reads CASSQERISYEQYF. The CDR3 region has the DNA TGCGCCAGCAGCCAGGAGCGGATCTCCTACGAGCAGTACTTC.

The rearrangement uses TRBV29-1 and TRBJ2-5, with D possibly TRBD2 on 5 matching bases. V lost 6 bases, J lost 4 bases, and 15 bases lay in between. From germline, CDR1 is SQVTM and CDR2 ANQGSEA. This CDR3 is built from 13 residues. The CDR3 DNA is TGCAGCGTCCAAGAGGGCACGGCAGAGACCCAGTACTTC. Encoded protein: CSVQEGTAETQYF.

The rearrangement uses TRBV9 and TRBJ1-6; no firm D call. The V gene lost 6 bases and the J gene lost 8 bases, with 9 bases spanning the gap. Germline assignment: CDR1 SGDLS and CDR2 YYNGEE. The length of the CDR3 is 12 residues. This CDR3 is CASTTADSPLHF. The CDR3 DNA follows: TGTGCCAGCACCACGGCGGATTCACCCCTCCACTTT.

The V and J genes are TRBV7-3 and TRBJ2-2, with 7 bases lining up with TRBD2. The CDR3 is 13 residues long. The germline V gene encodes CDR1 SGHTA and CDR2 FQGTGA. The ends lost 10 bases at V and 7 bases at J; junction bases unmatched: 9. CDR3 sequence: CATAPGLFGELFF. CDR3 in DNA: TGTGCCACCGCTCCGGGACTATTCGGGGAGCTGTTTTTT. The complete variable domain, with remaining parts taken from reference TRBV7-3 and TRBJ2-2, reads GAGVSQTPSNKVTEKGKYVELRCDPISGHTALYWYRQSLGQGPEFLIYFQGTGAADDSGLPNDRFFAVRPEGSVSTLKIQRTERGDSAVYLCATAPGLFGELFFGEGSRLTVL.

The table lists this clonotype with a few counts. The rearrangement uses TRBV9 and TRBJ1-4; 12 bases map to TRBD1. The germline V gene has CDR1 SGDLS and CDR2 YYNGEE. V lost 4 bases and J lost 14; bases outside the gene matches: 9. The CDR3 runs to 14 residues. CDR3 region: CASSPTGQGAWLFF. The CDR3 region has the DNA TGTGCCAGCAGCCCCACGGGACAGGGGGCTTGGCTGTTTTTT.

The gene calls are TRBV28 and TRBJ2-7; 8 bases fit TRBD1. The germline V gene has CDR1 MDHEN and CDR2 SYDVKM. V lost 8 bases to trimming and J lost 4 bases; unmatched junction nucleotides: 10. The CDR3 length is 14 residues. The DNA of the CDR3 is TGTGCCAGCCAGGCAGGGGGCTCGGTTTACGAGCAGTACTTC. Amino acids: CASQAGGSVYEQYF.

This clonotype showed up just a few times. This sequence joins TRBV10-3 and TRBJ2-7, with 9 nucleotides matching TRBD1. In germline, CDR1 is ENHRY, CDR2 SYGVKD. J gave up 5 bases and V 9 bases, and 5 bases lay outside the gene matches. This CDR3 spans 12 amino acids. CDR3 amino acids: CAMGQGNHEQYF. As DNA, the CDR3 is TGTGCCATGGGACAGGGTAACCACGAGCAGTACTTC.

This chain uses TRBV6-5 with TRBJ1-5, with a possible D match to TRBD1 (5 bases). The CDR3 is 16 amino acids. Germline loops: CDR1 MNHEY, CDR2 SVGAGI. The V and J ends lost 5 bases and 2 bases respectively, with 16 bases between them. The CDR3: CASSPPPGIGNQPQHF. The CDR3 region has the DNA TGTGCCAGCAGTCCCCCCCCAGGGATTGGCAATCAGCCCCAGCATTTT.

Here the CDR3 reads CASRGLGSSGANVLTF. The DNA for the CDR3 is TGTGCCAGCAGGGGGCTAGGGAGCTCTGGGGCCAACGTCCTGACTTTC. The J gene is TRBJ2-6, the V gene TRBV7-9; D may match TRBD1 or TRBD2 (5 bases each). V was shortened by 6 bases and J by 0 bases, with 12 bases between the two germline ends. Per germline, CDR1 SEHNR and CDR2 FQNEAQ (reference sequence). This CDR3 comprises 16 residues.

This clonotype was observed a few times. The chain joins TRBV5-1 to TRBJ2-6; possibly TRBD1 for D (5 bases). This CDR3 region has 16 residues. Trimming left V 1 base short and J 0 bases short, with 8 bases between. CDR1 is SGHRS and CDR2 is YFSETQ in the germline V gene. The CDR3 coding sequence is TGCGCCAGCAGCTTGCGACAGATCTCTGGGGCCAACGTCCTGACTTTC. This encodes CASSLRQISGANVLTF.

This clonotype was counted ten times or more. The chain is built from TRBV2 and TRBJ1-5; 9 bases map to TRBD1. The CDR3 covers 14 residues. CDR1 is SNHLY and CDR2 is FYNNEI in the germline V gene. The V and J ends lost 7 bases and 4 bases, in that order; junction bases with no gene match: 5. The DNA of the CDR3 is TGTGCCAGCACCCCGGGACAGGGTAATCAGCCCCAGCATTTT. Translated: CASTPGQGNQPQHF.